The sequence of this T cell receptor beta chain was determined in a study of blood T cell repertoires in COVID-19 (dated by TCRdb to the early 2020s). A note on the overall study: The collaborator samples originated in the United States, Italy and Spain and spanned the acute and convalescent phases of COVID-19. The repertoires were released in a freely available public database intended as a resource for research on the immune response to SARS-CoV-2. Where HLA class I and class II types were available, the types were taken from metadata supplied by the sample provider, not from assay-based typing. The prospective study material was composed of cDNA or gDNA derived from T cells, B-cell-depleted T cells, or PBMCs. Sample metadata almost always included a de-identified subject ID, COVID-19 status, age in years and sex. Samples came from the ongoing ImmuneRACE study (first 160 participants) plus 1,254 subjects from 6 global collaborators. Deeply sampled blood TCRbeta repertoires from subjects exposed to, actively infected with, or recovered from COVID-19 were included in the dataset.

Results the study describes overall, beyond this receptor: The amount of clinical and demographic metadata varied by source and participant and was provided uncurated.

As concerns this clone: What this receptor recognizes is not known. The input lacks base qualities; no much larger clone sits a single base away.

TCRbeta CDR3 regions were amplified from genomic DNA by means of the immunoSEQ Assay, a bias-controlled multiplex PCR. The authors' pipeline ran thus. The number of nucleated cells in each sample was estimated from the amplification of reference gene primers within the assay. Sequence reads were collapsed and filtered to measure the absolute abundance of every unique TCRbeta CDR3 rearrangement. Productive Simpson clonality was computed per sample as the square root of Simpson's diversity index over productive rearrangements. Not all clones reach the TCRdb copy of this immuneACCESS table, which keeps in-frame sequences only. Checked studies attribute under half of the gap to unresolved V genes and leave the rest unexplained. That table gives V, J and clone size, and the DNA gave D and trimming. The sample table contains more than 85,000 clones; only one count was recorded for around 72% of them. The ten largest clones take up around a quarter of the sample.

Each collaborating institution followed its own protocols to collect whole blood in K2EDTA tubes. Collaborator samples were shipped for TCRbeta analysis as frozen whole blood, isolated PBMCs, or DNA extracted from either sample type. V and J are truncated by 3 bases and 3 bases respectively, leaving an intervening sequence of 12 bases. CDR1 LNHDA and CDR2 SQIVND were looked up in the germline V gene (reference sequence). Including the terminal cysteine and phenylalanine, the CDR3 comprises 14 residues. The DNA shown is the 42-base CDR3, in frame from base 1. The TCR originated in a man in his 70s with acute or convalescent COVID-19. The rearrangement joined TRBV19 to TRBJ2-7; TRBD1 is possibly the D segment (6 matching bases). The sample taken for sequencing was peripheral blood. The CDR3: CASSMGQKGYEQYF. The nucleotide sequence is TGTGCCAGTAGTATGGGACAAAAAGGCTACGAGCAGTACTTC.